The 2 T cell receptor beta chains in this list originate from one sample, sequenced in a study of shared clonotypes between healthy human individuals. Sequenced by immunoSEQ multiplex PCR; TCRdb stores in-frame clones only, minus some. The table shows 640,000 or so clones, with about three quarters occurring only once. The sample comprised memory CD4+ T cells sorted from blood. The subset denotes: CD45RA-negative fraction. These receptors all stem from a woman in her thirties in good health.

As for this clone: The same CDR3 also results from other DNA sequences found in this sample. The rearrangement links TRBV18 to TRBJ1-2, with D unclear. Trimming left V 2 bases short and J 4 bases short, with 8 bases between. CDR3 length: 13 residues. Germline V gene lookup returns CDR1 KGHSH and CDR2 LQKENI. CDR3 coding DNA: TGTGCCAGCTCACCAGAGGAACTCTATGGCTACACCTTC. It translates to CASSPEELYGYTF.

The chain combines TRBV5-1 with TRBJ2-3; D gene ambiguous. CDR1 is SGHRS and CDR2 is YFSETQ in the germline V gene. V was trimmed by 3 bases and J by 0 bases, leaving 14 bases between them. This CDR3 has 16 amino acids. The CDR3 is CASSSLASASTDTQYF. Written as DNA, the CDR3 is TGCGCCAGCAGCTCCTTGGCGAGCGCTAGCACAGATACGCAGTATTTT.